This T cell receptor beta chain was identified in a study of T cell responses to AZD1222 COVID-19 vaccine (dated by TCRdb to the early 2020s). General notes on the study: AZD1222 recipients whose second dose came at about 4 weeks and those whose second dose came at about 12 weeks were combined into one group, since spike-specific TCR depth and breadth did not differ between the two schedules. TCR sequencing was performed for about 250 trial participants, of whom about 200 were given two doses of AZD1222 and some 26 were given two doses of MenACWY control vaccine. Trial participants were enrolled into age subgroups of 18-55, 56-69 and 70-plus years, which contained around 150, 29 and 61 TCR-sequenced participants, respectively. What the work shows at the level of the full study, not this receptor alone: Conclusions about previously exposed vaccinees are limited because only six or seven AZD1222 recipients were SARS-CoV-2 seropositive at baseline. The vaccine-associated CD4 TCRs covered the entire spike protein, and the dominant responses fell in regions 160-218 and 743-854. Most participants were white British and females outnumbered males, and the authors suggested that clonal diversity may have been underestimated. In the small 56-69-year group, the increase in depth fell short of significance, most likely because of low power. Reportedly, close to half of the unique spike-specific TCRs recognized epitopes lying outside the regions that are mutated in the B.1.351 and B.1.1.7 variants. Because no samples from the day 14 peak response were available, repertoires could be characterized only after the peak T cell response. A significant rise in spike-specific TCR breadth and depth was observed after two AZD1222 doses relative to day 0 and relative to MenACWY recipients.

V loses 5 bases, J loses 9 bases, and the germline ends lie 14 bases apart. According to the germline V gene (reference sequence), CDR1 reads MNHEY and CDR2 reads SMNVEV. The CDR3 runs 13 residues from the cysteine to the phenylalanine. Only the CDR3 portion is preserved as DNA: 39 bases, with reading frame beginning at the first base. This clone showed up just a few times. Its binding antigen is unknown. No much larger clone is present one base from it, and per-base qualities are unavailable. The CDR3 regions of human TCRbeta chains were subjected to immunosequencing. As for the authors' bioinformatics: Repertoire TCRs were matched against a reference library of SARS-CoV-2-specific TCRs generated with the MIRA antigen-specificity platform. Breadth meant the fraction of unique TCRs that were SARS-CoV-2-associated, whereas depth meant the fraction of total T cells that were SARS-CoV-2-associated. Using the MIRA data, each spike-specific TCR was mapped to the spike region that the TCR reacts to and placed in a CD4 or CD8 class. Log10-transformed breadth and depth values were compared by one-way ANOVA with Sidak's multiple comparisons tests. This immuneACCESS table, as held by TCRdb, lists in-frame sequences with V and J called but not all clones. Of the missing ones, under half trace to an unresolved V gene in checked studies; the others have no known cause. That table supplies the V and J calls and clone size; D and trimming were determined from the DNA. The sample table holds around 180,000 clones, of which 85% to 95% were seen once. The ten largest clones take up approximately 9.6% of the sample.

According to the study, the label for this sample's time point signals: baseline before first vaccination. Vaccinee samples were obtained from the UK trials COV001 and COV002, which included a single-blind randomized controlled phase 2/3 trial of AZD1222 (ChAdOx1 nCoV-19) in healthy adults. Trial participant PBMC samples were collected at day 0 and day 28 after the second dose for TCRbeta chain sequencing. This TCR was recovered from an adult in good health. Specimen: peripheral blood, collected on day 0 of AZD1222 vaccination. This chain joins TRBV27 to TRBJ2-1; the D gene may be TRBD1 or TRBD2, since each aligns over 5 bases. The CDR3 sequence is CASSPLATGEQFF. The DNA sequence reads TGTGCCAGCAGTCCCCTAGCAACAGGTGAGCAGTTCTTC.